Sequencing of this TCR beta chain was carried out in a study of technical replicates of blood from several donors. Profiling relied on immunoSEQ multiplex PCR, and the TCRdb table lists in-frame clones only, not all of them. The data show about 68,000 clones, 95% to 97% seen once. The CDR3 consists of 15 residues. Trimming removed 0 bases from V and 5 bases from J, with 13 bases in between. Germline lookup yields CDR1 MGHRA and CDR2 YSYEKL. The sample was T cells isolated from PBMCs. The V gene is TRBV4-1, the J gene TRBJ1-1, with D perhaps matching TRBD1 (6 bases). This TCR was recovered from a human donor in good health. CDR3 sequence: CASSQESGQGTEAFF. The DNA of the CDR3 is TGCGCCAGCAGCCAAGAGAGCGGCCAGGGGACTGAAGCTTTCTTT.